A selection of T cell receptor beta chains follows, all from one sample in a study of Graves' ophthalmopathy and Graves' hyperthyroidism. TCRdb reprocessed the multiplex PCR reads via MiXCR and lists one record per CDR3 protein. The sample has a few hundred thousand distinct CDR3 sequences; 17% are singletons. Material: peripheral blood. These receptors were taken from an adult woman with stable Graves' hyperthyroidism. Both conserved end residues are part of each CDR3. The order of the fields is V gene, clone size, CDR3 length, J gene, D gene, CDR3 DNA, CDR3 protein. The D gene is left open where the match is weak. Expanded clones are given a class, and other clones once, few, many or no size at all.

TRBV3-1	NA	12	TRBJ1-2	NA	TGTGCCAGCAGCCAAGCCTACTATGGCTACACCTTC	CASSQAYYGYTF
TRBV4-2	many	13	TRBJ1-6	NA	TGTGCCAGCAGCCAAGCGGGCGATTCACCCCTCCACTTT	CASSQAGDSPLHF
TRBV11-2	many	16	TRBJ1-1	NA	TGTGCCAGCAGCTTAAGGTCTTGGGACGGGCACCATGAAGCTTTCTTT	CASSLRSWDGHHEAFF
TRBV12-3/TRBV12-4	NA	13	TRBJ2-5	NA	TGTGCCAGCAGACAGACCTCCCTTGGAGTCCAGTACTTC	CASRQTSLGVQYF
TRBV25-1	many	14	TRBJ1-1	NA	TGTGCCAGCAGTGAAGGTATCGTGAACACTGAAGCTTTCTTT	CASSEGIVNTEAFF
TRBV27	NA	13	TRBJ2-5	NA	TGTGTCAGCAGTTTATCGGGTCAAGAGACCCAGTACTTC	CVSSLSGQETQYF
TRBV6-1	many	15	TRBJ1-5	TRBD1	TGTGCCAGCAGCACCCGGGACAGAGGCAATCAGCCCCAGCATTTT	CASSTRDRGNQPQHF
TRBV28	many	13	TRBJ2-7	NA	TGTGCCAGCAGCCCGTGGGGGAGTCTCGAGCAGTACTTC	CASSPWGSLEQYF
TRBV2	many	15	TRBJ2-4	NA	TGTGCCAGCAGTGAAGGGGTTTTGGGCAAAAACATTAAGTACTTC	CASSEGVLGKNIKYF
TRBV19	NA	16	TRBJ2-6	NA	TGTGCCAGTAGTGGTGAGGGCTGGACTGGGGCCAACGTCCTGACTTTC	CASSGEGWTGANVLTF
TRBV12-5	once	12	TRBJ2-7	NA	TGTGCTAGTGGTCCCAACGCGTACGAGCAGTACTTC	CASGPNAYEQYF
TRBV11-1	many	17	TRBJ2-5	NA	TGTGCCAGCAGCTTAGCTCCCCCCGGGCTGGTGGGGGAGACCCAGTACTTC	CASSLAPPGLVGETQYF
TRBV30	many	13	TRBJ1-1	NA	TGTGCCTGGAGTTCAGGGGCTGAGACTGAAGCTTTCTTT	CAWSSGAETEAFF
TRBV12-3/TRBV12-4	many	10	TRBJ2-4	TRBD1	TGTGCCAGCAGTTTGACAGGGTCACCCTTC	CASSLTGSPF
TRBV6-5	many	15	TRBJ2-7	TRBD1	TGTGCCAGCAGTAACGCCGGGACAGGGGGCTACGAGCAGTACTTC	CASSNAGTGGYEQYF
TRBV7-8	NA	17	TRBJ1-5	NA	TGTGCCAGCAGCTTAGCGCCTTCAGGGGCGACCAATCAGCCCCAGCATTTT	CASSLAPSGATNQPQHF
TRBV19	few	15	TRBJ2-4	TRBD2	TGTGCCAGTAGTGTGAGGCGGGAGGTTGAAAACATTCAGTACTTC	CASSVRREVENIQYF
TRBV6-1	many	13	TRBJ2-5	NA	TGTGCCAGCAGTGTGGAGGGCCTGGAGACCCAGTACTTC	CASSVEGLETQYF
TRBV6-1	many	15	TRBJ1-2	TRBD1	TGTGCCAGCAGACGGACAGGGGGAAGAATCTATGGCTACACCTTC	CASRRTGGRIYGYTF
TRBV20-1	many	13	TRBJ1-5	NA	TGCAGTGCTAGATTCACTGCAGGCAGTATCCAGCATTTT	CSARFTAGSIQHF
TRBV5-1	many	14	TRBJ2-7	TRBD1	TGCGCCAGCAGCTTTAGGACAGGGGCCTACGAGCAGTACTTC	CASSFRTGAYEQYF
TRBV28	many	14	TRBJ2-7	NA	TGTGCCAGCACCTTTAACATTGTGGGGGCCGGGCAGTACTTC	CASTFNIVGAGQYF
TRBV19	many	12	TRBJ1-2	NA	TGTGCCAGTAGACAGGGACACTATGGCTACACCTTC	CASRQGHYGYTF
TRBV19	many	16	TRBJ2-7	TRBD2	TGTGCCAGTAGTTTCTACGGACTAGCGGCTCCCTACGAGCAGTACTTC	CASSFYGLAAPYEQYF
TRBV6-1	many	14	TRBJ2-2	NA	TGTGCCAGCACTCAGGGAATGGGGGCCGGGGAGCTGTTTTTT	CASTQGMGAGELFF
TRBV6-2/TRBV6-3	many	15	TRBJ1-1	TRBD1	TGTGCCAGCAGTTCTCCACAGGGGCCGGGCACTGAAGCTTTCTTT	CASSSPQGPGTEAFF
TRBV24-1	many	17	TRBJ2-2	NA	TGTGCCACCAGTGACCGACGAGGGACCGCCCTCACCGGGGAGCTGTTTTTT	CATSDRRGTALTGELFF
TRBV12-3/TRBV12-4	NA	17	TRBJ2-7	NA	TGTGCCAGCAGTTTGGCACCGTACCGGGACATCTCCTACGAGCAGTACTTC	CASSLAPYRDISYEQYF
TRBV13	once	14	TRBJ2-7	TRBD1	TGTGCCAGCAGCTTAGGGGGACCAGGGGGCGAGCAGTACTTC	CASSLGGPGGEQYF
TRBV6-5	many	16	TRBJ2-4	NA	TGTGCCAGCAGTTACTCGTGGGGGGTAGCCAAAAACATTCAGTACTTC	CASSYSWGVAKNIQYF
TRBV11-2	many	13	TRBJ2-7	NA	TGTGCCAGCAGCCCTGGACTGGTGAGGGAGCAGTACTTC	CASSPGLVREQYF
TRBV6-5	many	14	TRBJ2-7	TRBD1	TGTGCCAGTTCATCCGGGACAGGCCGCTACGAGCAGTACTTC	CASSSGTGRYEQYF
TRBV12-3/TRBV12-4	many	15	TRBJ1-1	TRBD1	TGTGCCAGCAGTTTAGCGGGGGACAGGGGGACTGAAGCTTTCTTT	CASSLAGDRGTEAFF
TRBV3-1	many	16	TRBJ1-5	NA	TGTGCCAGCAGCCCGGCAGCCCCCGGGGGCAATCAGCCCCAGCATTTT	CASSPAAPGGNQPQHF
TRBV30	many	13	TRBJ1-2	NA	TGTGCCTGGAGTCAATCGGGGAACTATGGCTACACCTTC	CAWSQSGNYGYTF
TRBV12-3/TRBV12-4	NA	14	TRBJ2-3	NA	TGTGCCAGCACCCTGGGACCCGACACAGATACGCAGTATTTT	CASTLGPDTDTQYF
TRBV4-1	many	15	TRBJ1-1	NA	TGCGCCAGCAGCCAAACCGGGGCAGGGGTTATCGGGGCTTTCTTT	CASSQTGAGVIGAFF
TRBV6-1	many	15	TRBJ1-6	TRBD1	TGTGCCAGCGGCCCCGGACAGGGGGCAAATTCACCCCTCCACTTT	CASGPGQGANSPLHF
TRBV2	NA	15	TRBJ2-2	NA	TGTGCCAGCAGTTACGGACAAGTCGGCATCGGGGAGCTGTTTTTT	CASSYGQVGIGELFF
TRBV24-1	many	14	TRBJ2-2	NA	TGTGCCACCAGTGATTTGAATGTCCCCGGGGAGCTGTTTTTT	CATSDLNVPGELFF
TRBV15	NA	14	TRBJ2-7	NA	TGTGCCACCAGCAGAGTGATGGAGGGATACGATCAGTACTTC	CATSRVMEGYDQYF
TRBV29-1	many	14	TRBJ2-7	TRBD1	TGCAGCGTTGAGGGGGACAGACAAGACTACGAGCAGTACTTC	CSVEGDRQDYEQYF
TRBV12-3/TRBV12-4	many	16	TRBJ2-5	TRBD1	TGTGCCAGCAGCACTACCGGGACAGCCTTACAAGAGACCCAGTACTTC	CASSTTGTALQETQYF
TRBV25-1	many	13	TRBJ1-1	TRBD1	TGTGCCAGCACGACAGGGGCCCGCACTGAAGCTTTCTTT	CASTTGARTEAFF
TRBV29-1	NA	13	TRBJ2-5	TRBD2	TGCAGCGTTTCTGCGGGGGGCGGAGAGACCCAGTACTTC	CSVSAGGGETQYF
TRBV14	many	15	TRBJ2-5	NA	TGTGCCAGCAGCCAAACCCGGGACAACCAACAGACCCAGTACTTC	CASSQTRDNQQTQYF
TRBV12-3/TRBV12-4	many	15	TRBJ1-2	NA	TGTGCCAGCAGTTTGGCCTCGGGGGGGTCTTATGGCTACACCTTC	CASSLASGGSYGYTF
TRBV13	few	15	TRBJ1-1	NA	TGTGCCAGCAGCTTAGCCCCACGGGGGAGGACTGAAGCTTTCTTT	CASSLAPRGRTEAFF
TRBV29-1	many	11	TRBJ1-1	TRBD1	TGCAGCGTTGACCGGACAGGGGAGGCTTTCTTT	CSVDRTGEAFF
TRBV7-3	NA	15	TRBJ2-1	TRBD2	TGTGCCAGCGGGGCTAGCGGGAGTATCTACAATGAGCAGTTCTTC	CASGASGSIYNEQFF
TRBV15	NA	17	TRBJ1-1	NA	TGTGCCACCAGCAGAGATTGGGGAGGGTTCATGAACACTGAAGCTTTCTTT	CATSRDWGGFMNTEAFF
TRBV4-2	many	15	TRBJ1-1	NA	TGTGCCAGCAGCCAAGTAGACCCGGGGAGCACTGAAGCTTTCTTT	CASSQVDPGSTEAFF